These T cell receptor beta chains were read from a single sample in a study of cytomegalovirus exposure and HLA in healthy donors. The repertoire was sequenced with immunoSEQ multiplex PCR; TCRdb's copy has only in-frame clones and lacks some. Among 90,000 or so clones, roughly 73% were seen once, and the ten largest hold 2% to 2.5%. Sequences were obtained from PBMCs. These receptor sequences come from a boy aged 5-17 years in good health and CMV-seronegative. The CDR3 runs from the conserved cysteine through the conserved F or W. A D gene is named only where the DNA matches it firmly. Clone sizes are given selectively: once, few, many, or a class where the clone is expanded.

clone size: NA; V gene: TRBV10-2; CDR3 length: 14; D gene: NA; J gene: TRBJ2-3; CDR3 protein: CASSAGGSADTQYF; CDR3 DNA: TGCGCCAGCAGTGCTGGGGGGTCGGCAGATACGCAGTATTTT
clone size: NA; V gene: TRBV19; CDR3 length: 14; D gene: NA; J gene: TRBJ1-2; CDR3 protein: CASSIEEAPVGYTF; CDR3 DNA: TGTGCCAGTAGTATTGAAGAGGCCCCGGTTGGCTACACCTTC
clone size: NA; V gene: TRBV9; CDR3 length: 15; D gene: NA; J gene: TRBJ1-6; CDR3 protein: CASSVASGSDSPLHF; CDR3 DNA: TGTGCCAGCAGCGTAGCTAGTGGTTCAGATTCACCCCTCCACTTT
clone size: once; V gene: TRBV7-2; CDR3 length: 11; D gene: NA; J gene: TRBJ2-7; CDR3 protein: CASSPGGKQYF; CDR3 DNA: TGTGCCAGCAGCCCCGGGGGTAAGCAGTACTTC
clone size: NA; V gene: TRBV30; CDR3 length: 14; D gene: TRBD1; J gene: TRBJ1-5; CDR3 protein: CACSGGSGLEPQHF; CDR3 DNA: TGTGCCTGTTCAGGGGGCTCCGGTCTTGAGCCCCAGCATTTT
clone size: NA; V gene: TRBV5-4; CDR3 length: 14; D gene: NA; J gene: TRBJ2-4; CDR3 protein: CASSLAGAKNIQYF; CDR3 DNA: TGTGCCAGCAGCTTGGCCGGGGCCAAAAACATTCAGTACTTC
clone size: NA; V gene: TRBV28; CDR3 length: 12; D gene: NA; J gene: TRBJ2-7; CDR3 protein: CASSLGSYEQYF; CDR3 DNA: TGTGCCAGCAGTTTGGGCAGCTACGAGCAGTACTTC
clone size: NA; V gene: TRBV29-1; CDR3 length: 10; D gene: NA; J gene: TRBJ2-2; CDR3 protein: CSVGGGELFF; CDR3 DNA: TGCAGCGTGGGGGGCGGGGAGCTGTTTTTT
clone size: NA; V gene: TRBV4-1; CDR3 length: 15; D gene: NA; J gene: TRBJ1-5; CDR3 protein: CASSQGAGESQPQHF; CDR3 DNA: TGCGCCAGCAGCCAAGGGGCAGGGGAAAGTCAGCCCCAGCATTTT
clone size: once; V gene: TRBV20-1; CDR3 length: 11; D gene: NA; J gene: TRBJ1-1; CDR3 protein: CSAGRGTEAFF; CDR3 DNA: TGCAGTGCTGGTAGGGGGACTGAAGCTTTCTTT
clone size: NA; V gene: TRBV7-6; CDR3 length: 15; D gene: NA; J gene: TRBJ2-1; CDR3 protein: CASSSQGGTYNEQFF; CDR3 DNA: TGTGCCAGCAGCTCCCAGGGGGGCACCTACAATGAGCAGTTCTTC
clone size: NA; V gene: TRBV30; CDR3 length: 14; D gene: NA; J gene: TRBJ1-5; CDR3 protein: CAWSAGVSNQPQHF; CDR3 DNA: TGTGCCTGGAGTGCGGGAGTTAGCAATCAGCCCCAGCATTTT
clone size: NA; V gene: TRBV7-2; CDR3 length: 15; D gene: TRBD1; J gene: TRBJ1-2; CDR3 protein: CASSTGGQGGAGYTF; CDR3 DNA: TGTGCCAGCAGCACGGGTGGACAGGGGGGAGCTGGCTACACCTTC
clone size: few; V gene: TRBV29-1; CDR3 length: 13; D gene: TRBD1; J gene: TRBJ1-2; CDR3 protein: CSVEVGQGRGYTF; CDR3 DNA: TGCAGCGTTGAAGTGGGACAGGGGCGCGGCTACACCTTC
clone size: NA; V gene: TRBV7-2; CDR3 length: 14; D gene: NA; J gene: TRBJ1-4; CDR3 protein: CASSAGTTVEKLFF; CDR3 DNA: TGTGCCAGCAGCGCCGGGACAACGGTTGAAAAACTGTTTTTT
clone size: NA; V gene: TRBV15; CDR3 length: 14; D gene: TRBD1; J gene: TRBJ1-2; CDR3 protein: CATSRDRAGYGYTF; CDR3 DNA: TGTGCCACCAGCAGGGACAGGGCTGGCTATGGCTACACCTTC
clone size: once; V gene: TRBV6-5; CDR3 length: 15; D gene: TRBD1; J gene: TRBJ1-5; CDR3 protein: CASSRDRGGNQPQHF; CDR3 DNA: TGTGCCAGCAGTCGGGACAGGGGTGGCAATCAGCCCCAGCATTTT
clone size: NA; V gene: TRBV29-1; CDR3 length: 12; D gene: NA; J gene: TRBJ2-3; CDR3 protein: CSVGQVTDTQYF; CDR3 DNA: TGCAGCGTTGGTCAGGTCACAGATACGCAGTATTTT
clone size: NA; V gene: TRBV6-5; CDR3 length: 14; D gene: NA; J gene: TRBJ1-1; CDR3 protein: CASSYRELNTEAFF; CDR3 DNA: TGTGCCAGCAGTTATCGGGAATTGAACACTGAAGCTTTCTTT
clone size: NA; V gene: TRBV18; CDR3 length: 15; D gene: TRBD1; J gene: TRBJ2-7; CDR3 protein: CASSPPGQGTYEQYF; CDR3 DNA: TGTGCCAGCTCACCGCCGGGACAGGGGACCTACGAGCAGTACTTC
clone size: NA; V gene: TRBV6-1; CDR3 length: 14; D gene: NA; J gene: TRBJ2-5; CDR3 protein: CASSEDRGKETQYF; CDR3 DNA: TGTGCCAGCAGTGAAGACCGGGGGAAAGAGACCCAGTACTTC
clone size: NA; V gene: TRBV4-1; CDR3 length: 12; D gene: NA; J gene: TRBJ1-2; CDR3 protein: CASSRIGGGYTF; CDR3 DNA: TGCGCCAGCAGCCGAATCGGCGGGGGCTACACCTTC
clone size: NA; V gene: TRBV18; CDR3 length: 13; D gene: NA; J gene: TRBJ1-1; CDR3 protein: CASSPPRDTEAFF; CDR3 DNA: TGTGCCAGCTCACCACCGAGGGACACTGAAGCTTTCTTT
clone size: once; V gene: TRBV7-9; CDR3 length: 14; D gene: NA; J gene: TRBJ1-1; CDR3 protein: CASSYRGGDTEAFF; CDR3 DNA: TGTGCCAGCAGCTATAGGGGGGGGGACACTGAAGCTTTCTTT
clone size: NA; V gene: TRBV4-1; CDR3 length: 15; D gene: TRBD2; J gene: TRBJ2-7; CDR3 protein: CASSQEPSGKYEQYF; CDR3 DNA: TGCGCCAGCAGCCAAGAACCTAGCGGTAAATACGAGCAGTACTTC
clone size: NA; V gene: TRBV28; CDR3 length: 13; D gene: NA; J gene: TRBJ2-7; CDR3 protein: CASSPPGTNEQYF; CDR3 DNA: TGTGCCAGCAGTCCCCCGGGAACAAATGAGCAGTACTTC
clone size: NA; V gene: TRBV14; CDR3 length: 15; D gene: NA; J gene: TRBJ2-1; CDR3 protein: CASSQGLSSYNEQFF; CDR3 DNA: TGTGCCAGCAGCCAAGGACTGAGCTCCTACAATGAGCAGTTCTTC
clone size: NA; V gene: TRBV4-3; CDR3 length: 19; D gene: TRBD2; J gene: TRBJ2-1; CDR3 protein: CASSQVLAGASSSYNEQFF; CDR3 DNA: TGCGCCAGCAGCCAAGTACTAGCGGGAGCGTCTAGCTCCTACAATGAGCAGTTCTTC
clone size: NA; V gene: TRBV5-4; CDR3 length: 13; D gene: TRBD1; J gene: TRBJ1-1; CDR3 protein: CASSRDRAGEAFF; CDR3 DNA: TGTGCCAGCAGTCGGGACAGGGCGGGTGAAGCTTTCTTT
clone size: few; V gene: TRBV2; CDR3 length: 15; D gene: NA; J gene: TRBJ1-4; CDR3 protein: CASSEGDRRGEKLFF; CDR3 DNA: TGTGCCAGCAGTGAAGGCGACAGACGGGGGGAAAAACTGTTTTTT
clone size: NA; V gene: TRBV5-1; CDR3 length: 15; D gene: NA; J gene: TRBJ1-5; CDR3 protein: CASSLAGAPNQPQHF; CDR3 DNA: TGCGCCAGCAGCTTGGCTGGGGCGCCCAATCAGCCCCAGCATTTT
clone size: NA; V gene: TRBV10-3; CDR3 length: 15; D gene: TRBD2; J gene: TRBJ2-3; CDR3 protein: CAIRLAGAGADTQYF; CDR3 DNA: TGTGCCATCAGGTTAGCGGGAGCGGGTGCAGATACGCAGTATTTT
clone size: NA; V gene: TRBV28; CDR3 length: 13; D gene: NA; J gene: TRBJ1-2; CDR3 protein: CASSLGRREGYTF; CDR3 DNA: TGTGCCAGCAGTTTAGGCAGGAGGGAAGGCTACACCTTC
clone size: NA; V gene: TRBV30; CDR3 length: 12; D gene: NA; J gene: TRBJ1-4; CDR3 protein: CAWRQGWEKLFF; CDR3 DNA: TGTGCCTGGAGGCAGGGCTGGGAAAAACTGTTTTTT
clone size: NA; V gene: TRBV28; CDR3 length: 14; D gene: TRBD1; J gene: TRBJ1-5; CDR3 protein: CASSFWTGNQPQHF; CDR3 DNA: TGTGCCAGCAGTTTCTGGACAGGGAATCAGCCCCAGCATTTT
clone size: NA; V gene: TRBV5-6; CDR3 length: 16; D gene: NA; J gene: TRBJ1-1; CDR3 protein: CASSLGTGRGLVEAFF; CDR3 DNA: TGTGCCAGCAGCTTGGGTACGGGCAGGGGTCTCGTCGAAGCTTTCTTT
clone size: few; V gene: TRBV18; CDR3 length: 15; D gene: NA; J gene: TRBJ1-1; CDR3 protein: CASSPGQPINTEAFF; CDR3 DNA: TGTGCCAGCTCACCGGGACAACCTATAAACACTGAAGCTTTCTTT
clone size: NA; V gene: TRBV7-8; CDR3 length: 16; D gene: NA; J gene: TRBJ1-5; CDR3 protein: CASSSGAWTGNQPQHF; CDR3 DNA: TGTGCCAGCAGCTCCGGGGCCTGGACAGGCAATCAGCCCCAGCATTTT
clone size: NA; V gene: TRBV9; CDR3 length: 14; D gene: TRBD2; J gene: TRBJ2-7; CDR3 protein: CASSVGRGVTEQYF; CDR3 DNA: TGTGCCAGCAGCGTCGGGCGGGGGGTCACCGAGCAGTACTTC
clone size: NA; V gene: TRBV7-3; CDR3 length: 15; D gene: TRBD2; J gene: TRBJ2-1; CDR3 protein: CASSPGLAIYNEQFF; CDR3 DNA: TGTGCCAGCAGCCCGGGACTAGCCATTTACAATGAGCAGTTCTTC
clone size: NA; V gene: TRBV15; CDR3 length: 13; D gene: NA; J gene: TRBJ1-1; CDR3 protein: CATSTRQRTEAFF; CDR3 DNA: TGTGCCACCAGCACCCGACAGAGAACTGAAGCTTTCTTT
clone size: NA; V gene: TRBV9; CDR3 length: 15; D gene: TRBD1; J gene: TRBJ1-2; CDR3 protein: CASSVAGRGAYGYTF; CDR3 DNA: TGTGCCAGCAGCGTAGCGGGCAGGGGGGCGTATGGCTACACCTTC
clone size: NA; V gene: TRBV7-9; CDR3 length: 15; D gene: NA; J gene: TRBJ2-7; CDR3 protein: CASSPEPTGGVEQYF; CDR3 DNA: TGTGCCAGCAGCCCCGAACCGACAGGCGGAGTGGAGCAGTACTTC
clone size: NA; V gene: TRBV30; CDR3 length: 14; D gene: TRBD1; J gene: TRBJ1-2; CDR3 protein: CAWRRTGGDYGYTF; CDR3 DNA: TGTGCCTGGAGGAGGACAGGGGGGGACTATGGCTACACCTTC
clone size: NA; V gene: TRBV28; CDR3 length: 14; D gene: NA; J gene: TRBJ2-1; CDR3 protein: CASTRGAVYNEQFF; CDR3 DNA: TGTGCCAGCACCAGGGGGGCCGTATACAATGAGCAGTTCTTC